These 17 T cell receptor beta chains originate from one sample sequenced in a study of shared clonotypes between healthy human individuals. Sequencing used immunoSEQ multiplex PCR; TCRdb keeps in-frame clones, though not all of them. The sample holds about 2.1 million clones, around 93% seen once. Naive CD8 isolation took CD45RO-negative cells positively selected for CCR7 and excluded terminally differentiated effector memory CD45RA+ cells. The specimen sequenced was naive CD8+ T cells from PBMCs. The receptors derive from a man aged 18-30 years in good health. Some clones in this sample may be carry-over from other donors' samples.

CDR3 protein: CASSVRRDYEQYF. The CDR3 bases are TGTGCCAGCAGCGTGCGGCGGGACTACGAGCAGTACTTC. The rearrangement joins TRBV27 to TRBJ2-7, with a tentative D call TRBD2 (6 bases). V lost 6 bases and J 3 bases, leaving 12 bases between the germline ends. Germline V lookup: CDR1 MNHEY, CDR2 SMNVEV (reference sequence). The CDR3 consists of 13 residues.

CDR3 in DNA: TGTGCCAGCAGCGCCCGCAGGGGAGTCCTTTCTGGGGCCAACGTCCTGACTTTC. Amino acid sequence: CASSARRGVLSGANVLTF. This chain joins TRBV9 and TRBJ2-6, with D possibly being TRBD1 (6 bases). The ends were cut back, 3 bases at V and 1 base at J, with 17 bases in the middle. The CDR3 is 18 amino acids. Germline CDR1 is SGDLS and CDR2 is YYNGEE. Based on the CDR3 plus reference TRBV9 and TRBJ2-6, the full variable domain is DSGVTQTPKHLITATGQRVTLRCSPRSGDLSVYWYQQSLDQGLQFLIQYYNGEERAKGNILERFSAQQFPDLHSELNLSSLELGDSALYFCASSARRGVLSGANVLTFGAGSRLTVL.

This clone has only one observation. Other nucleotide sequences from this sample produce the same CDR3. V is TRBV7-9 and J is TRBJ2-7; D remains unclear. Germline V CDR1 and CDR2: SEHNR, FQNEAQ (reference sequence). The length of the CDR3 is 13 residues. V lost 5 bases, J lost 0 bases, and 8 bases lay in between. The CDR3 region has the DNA TGTGCCAGCAGCCCCCCTCTCTCCTACGAGCAGTACTTC. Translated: CASSPPLSYEQYF.

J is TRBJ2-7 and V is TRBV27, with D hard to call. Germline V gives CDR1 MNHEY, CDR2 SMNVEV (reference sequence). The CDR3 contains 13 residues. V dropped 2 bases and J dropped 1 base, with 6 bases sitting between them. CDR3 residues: CASSLAESYEQYF. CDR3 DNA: TGTGCCAGCAGTTTAGCGGAGTCCTACGAGCAGTACTTC.

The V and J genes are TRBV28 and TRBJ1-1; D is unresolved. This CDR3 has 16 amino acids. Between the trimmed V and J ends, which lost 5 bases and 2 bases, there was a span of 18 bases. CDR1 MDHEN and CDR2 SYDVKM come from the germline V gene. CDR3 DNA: TGTGCCAGCAGTCCATCCCGAGGATCCGGTAACACTGAAGCTTTCTTT. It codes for CASSPSRGSGNTEAFF.

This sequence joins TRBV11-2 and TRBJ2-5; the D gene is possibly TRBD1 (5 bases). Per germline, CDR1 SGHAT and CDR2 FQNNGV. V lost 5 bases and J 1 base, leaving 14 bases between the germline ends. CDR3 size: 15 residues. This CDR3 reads CASSTGWVFQETQYF. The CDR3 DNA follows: TGTGCCAGCAGCACAGGCTGGGTTTTCCAAGAGACCCAGTACTTC.

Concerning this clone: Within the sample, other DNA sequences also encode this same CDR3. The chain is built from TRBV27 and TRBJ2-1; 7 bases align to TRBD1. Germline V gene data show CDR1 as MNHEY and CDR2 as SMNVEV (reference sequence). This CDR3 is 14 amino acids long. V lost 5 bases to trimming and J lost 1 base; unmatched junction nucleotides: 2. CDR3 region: CASSRQGSYNEQFF. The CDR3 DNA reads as TGTGCCAGCAGTCGACAGGGTTCCTACAATGAGCAGTTCTTC.

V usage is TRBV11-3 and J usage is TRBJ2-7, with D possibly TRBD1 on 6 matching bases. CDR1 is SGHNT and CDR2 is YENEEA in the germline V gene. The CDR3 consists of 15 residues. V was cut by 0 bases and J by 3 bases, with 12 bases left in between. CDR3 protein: CASSLETGCVYEQYF. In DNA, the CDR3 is TGTGCCAGCAGCTTAGAGACAGGATGCGTCTACGAGCAGTACTTC.

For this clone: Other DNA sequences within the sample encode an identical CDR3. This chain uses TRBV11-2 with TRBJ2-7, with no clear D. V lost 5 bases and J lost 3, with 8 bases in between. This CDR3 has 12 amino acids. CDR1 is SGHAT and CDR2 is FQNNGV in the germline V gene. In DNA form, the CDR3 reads TGTGCCAGCAGCCTCCCAGACTACGAGCAGTACTTC. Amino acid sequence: CASSLPDYEQYF.

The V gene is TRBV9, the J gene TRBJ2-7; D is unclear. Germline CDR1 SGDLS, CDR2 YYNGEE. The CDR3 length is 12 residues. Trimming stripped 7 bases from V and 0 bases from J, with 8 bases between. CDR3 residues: CASGANSYEQYF. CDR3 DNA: TGTGCCAGCGGCGCCAACTCCTACGAGCAGTACTTC.

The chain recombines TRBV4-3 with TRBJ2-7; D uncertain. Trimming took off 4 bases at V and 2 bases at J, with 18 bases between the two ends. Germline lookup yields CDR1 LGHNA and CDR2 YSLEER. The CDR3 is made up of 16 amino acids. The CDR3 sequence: CASSPKGPPATYEQYF. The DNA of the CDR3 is TGCGCCAGCAGCCCCAAGGGCCCTCCAGCCACCTACGAGCAGTACTTC.

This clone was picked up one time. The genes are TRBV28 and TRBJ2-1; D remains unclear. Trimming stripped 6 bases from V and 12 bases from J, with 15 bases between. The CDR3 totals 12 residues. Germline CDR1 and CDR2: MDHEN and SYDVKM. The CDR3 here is CASSRPVYGQFF. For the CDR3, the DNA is TGTGCCAGCAGCCGTCCTGTATACGGGCAGTTCTTC. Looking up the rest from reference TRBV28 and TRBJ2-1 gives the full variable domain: DVKVTQSSRYLVKRTGEKVFLECVQDMDHENMFWYRQDPGLGLRLIYFSYDVKMKEKGDIPEGYSVSREKKERFSLILESASTNQTSMYLCASSRPVYGQFFGPGTRLTVL.

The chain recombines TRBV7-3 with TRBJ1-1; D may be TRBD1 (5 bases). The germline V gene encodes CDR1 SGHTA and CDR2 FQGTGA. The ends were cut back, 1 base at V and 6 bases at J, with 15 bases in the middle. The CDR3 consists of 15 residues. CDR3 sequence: CASSLKTRARAEAFF. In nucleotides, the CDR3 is TGTGCCAGCAGCTTAAAAACCAGGGCCCGGGCTGAAGCTTTCTTT.

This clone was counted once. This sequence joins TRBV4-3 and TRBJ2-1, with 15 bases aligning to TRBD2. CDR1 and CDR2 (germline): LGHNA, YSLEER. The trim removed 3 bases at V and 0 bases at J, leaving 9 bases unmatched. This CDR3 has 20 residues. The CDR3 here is CASSHPLGLAGGGSYNEQFF. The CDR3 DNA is TGCGCCAGCAGCCATCCCCTGGGACTAGCGGGGGGAGGCTCCTACAATGAGCAGTTCTTC.

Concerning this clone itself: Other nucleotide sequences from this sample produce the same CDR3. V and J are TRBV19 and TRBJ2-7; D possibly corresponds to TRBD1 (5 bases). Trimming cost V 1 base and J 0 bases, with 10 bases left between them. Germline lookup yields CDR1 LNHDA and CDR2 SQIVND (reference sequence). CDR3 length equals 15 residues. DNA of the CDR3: TGTGCCAGTAGTATAGGGGGCGGAAGCTCCTACGAGCAGTACTTC. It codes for CASSIGGGSSYEQYF.

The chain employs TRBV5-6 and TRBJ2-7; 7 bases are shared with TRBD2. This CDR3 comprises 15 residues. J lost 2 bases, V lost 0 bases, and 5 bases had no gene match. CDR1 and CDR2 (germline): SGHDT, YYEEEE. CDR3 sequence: CASSLGAGPPYEQYF. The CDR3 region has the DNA TGTGCCAGCAGCTTGGGAGCGGGACCGCCCTACGAGCAGTACTTC. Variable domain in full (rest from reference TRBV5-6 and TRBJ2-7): DAGVTQSPTHLIKTRGQQVTLRCSPKSGHDTVSWYQQALGQGPQFIFQYYEEEERQRGNFPDRFSGHQFPNYSSELNVNALLLGDSALYLCASSLGAGPPYEQYFGPGTRLTVT.

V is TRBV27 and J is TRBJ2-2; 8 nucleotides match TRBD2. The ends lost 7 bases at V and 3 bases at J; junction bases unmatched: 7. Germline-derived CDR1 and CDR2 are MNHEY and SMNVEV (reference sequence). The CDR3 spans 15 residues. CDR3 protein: CASKSREGDTGELFF. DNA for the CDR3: TGTGCCAGCAAATCCCGGGAGGGGGACACCGGGGAGCTGTTTTTT.